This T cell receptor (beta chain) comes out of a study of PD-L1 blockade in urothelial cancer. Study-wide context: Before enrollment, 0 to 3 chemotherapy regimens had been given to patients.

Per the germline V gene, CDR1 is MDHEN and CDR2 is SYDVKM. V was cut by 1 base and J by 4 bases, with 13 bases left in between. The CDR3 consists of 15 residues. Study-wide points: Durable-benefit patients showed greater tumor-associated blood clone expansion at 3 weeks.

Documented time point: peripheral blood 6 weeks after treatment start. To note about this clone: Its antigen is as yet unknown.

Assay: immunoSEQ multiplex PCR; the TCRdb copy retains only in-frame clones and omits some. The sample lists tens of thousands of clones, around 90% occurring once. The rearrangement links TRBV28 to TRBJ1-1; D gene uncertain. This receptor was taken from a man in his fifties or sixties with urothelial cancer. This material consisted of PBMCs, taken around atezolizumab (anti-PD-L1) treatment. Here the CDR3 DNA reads TGTGCCAGCAGTTTATCGTTACTCTCGTCCACTGAAGCTTTCTTT. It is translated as CASSLSLLSSTEAFF.